Listed below are T cell receptor beta chains from one sample, sequenced in a study of OX40 agonist ivuxolimab in advanced cancers. The method was immunoSEQ multiplex PCR; TCRdb's version includes in-frame clones alone and lacks a portion of them. The sample holds roughly 40,000 clones, 80% to 90% seen once. The source was CD4+ or CD8+ T cells sorted from blood, collected in a trial of the OX40 agonist ivuxolimab. The receptors stem from an adult with an advanced solid tumor such as melanoma, head and neck, liver or kidney cancer. Each CDR3 is given with its conserved first and last residue. The D gene is left open where the match is weak. Expanded clones get a size class; other rows say once, few or many, or leave the size out.

- | - | TRBJ1-2 | TRBV29-1 | CSVVSPGSGYGYTF | TGCAGCGTTGTATCCCCGGGTTCTGGCTATGGCTACACCTTC
- | TRBD2 | TRBJ2-1 | TRBV29-1 | CSAGTSGDNEQFF | TGCAGCGCCGGGACTAGCGGGGACAATGAGCAGTTCTTC
- | TRBD1 | TRBJ1-1 | TRBV5-1 | CASTRGAEAFF | TGCGCCAGCACCAGGGGGGCTGAAGCTTTCTTT
- | - | TRBJ2-7 | TRBV28 | CASSPANQGRNSYEQYF | TGTGCCAGCAGTCCAGCAAACCAGGGACGCAACTCCTACGAGCAGTACTTC
- | TRBD1 | TRBJ2-3 | TRBV28 | CASSSLTGTGADTQYF | TGTGCCAGCAGTTCCCTCACAGGGACAGGGGCAGATACGCAGTATTTT
- | - | TRBJ1-5 | TRBV7-9 | CASSAGGGNQPQHF | TGTGCCAGCAGCGCGGGGGGGGGAAATCAGCCCCAGCATTTT
once | - | TRBJ2-7 | TRBV2 | CASIRGLSSYEQYF | TGTGCCAGCATACGGGGATTAAGCTCCTACGAGCAGTACTTC
- | TRBD1 | TRBJ1-2 | TRBV14 | CASSRDSSYGYTF | TGTGCCAGCAGTCGGGACAGTTCCTATGGCTACACCTTC
medium-sized | - | TRBJ1-2 | TRBV2 | CASNRDNYGYTF | TGTGCCAGCAACCGGGACAACTATGGCTACACCTTC
- | - | TRBJ2-1 | TRBV27 | CATGRGAHYNEQFF | TGTGCCACAGGGCGGGGAGCCCACTACAATGAGCAGTTCTTC
- | TRBD1 | TRBJ2-7 | TRBV15 | CATSGGQGRSYEQYF | TGTGCCACCAGCGGCGGACAGGGACGATCCTACGAGCAGTACTTC
- | - | TRBJ2-1 | TRBV7-3 | CASSLGARNEQFF | TGTGCCAGCAGCTTAGGGGCGAGGAATGAGCAGTTCTTC
- | - | TRBJ2-7 | TRBV7-9 | CASSPTRGSGEQYF | TGTGCCAGCAGCCCAACACGCGGGTCGGGCGAGCAGTACTTC
- | - | TRBJ1-2 | TRBV7-5 | CVRSLDSTGGYTF | TGTGTCAGAAGCTTAGACTCGACGGGAGGCTACACCTTC
- | TRBD1 | TRBJ2-5 | TRBV5-4 | CASSTRTGQETQYF | TGTGCCAGCAGCACCCGGACAGGGCAAGAGACCCAGTACTTC
- | TRBD2 | TRBJ2-2 | TRBV4-2 | CASSQDPSSGGNTGELFF | TGTGCCAGCAGCCAAGATCCGAGTAGCGGGGGAAACACCGGGGAGCTGTTTTTT
- | - | TRBJ2-2 | TRBV2 | CASSAQNTGELFF | TGTGCCAGCAGTGCACAGAACACCGGGGAGCTGTTTTTT
- | - | TRBJ1-5 | TRBV29-1 | CSVKYSGNQPQHF | TGCAGCGTCAAGTACAGTGGCAATCAGCCCCAGCATTTT
- | - | TRBJ1-1 | TRBV11-3 | CASSYMGGTEAFF | TGTGCCAGCAGTTATATGGGGGGGACTGAAGCTTTCTTT
- | - | TRBJ2-5 | TRBV9 | CASSVGVGETQYF | TGTGCCAGCAGCGTAGGGGTGGGAGAGACCCAGTACTTC
- | TRBD1 | TRBJ1-2 | TRBV9 | CASSVALQGEGYTF | TGTGCCAGCAGCGTAGCTCTACAGGGGGAAGGCTACACCTTC
- | - | TRBJ2-4 | TRBV6-1 | CASSEGQGYIQYF | TGTGCCAGCAGTGAAGGGCAGGGTTACATTCAGTACTTC
- | TRBD2 | TRBJ2-1 | TRBV27 | CASRVPGLDLGEQFF | TGTGCCAGCAGGGTACCGGGACTAGATTTGGGCGAGCAGTTCTTC
- | - | TRBJ2-7 | TRBV18 | CASSPDGLSYEQYF | TGTGCCAGCTCACCAGATGGGCTCTCCTACGAGCAGTACTTC
- | - | TRBJ1-3 | TRBV30 | CAWSLNSGNTIYF | TGTGCCTGGAGTTTAAACTCTGGAAACACCATATATTTT
- | - | TRBJ1-1 | TRBV30 | CAWSWGYTEAFF | TGTGCCTGGAGTTGGGGGTACACTGAAGCTTTCTTT
- | TRBD2 | TRBJ2-7 | TRBV2 | CASSEVLAGGYEQYF | TGTGCCAGCAGTGAAGTACTAGCGGGAGGCTACGAGCAGTACTTC
- | - | TRBJ1-1 | TRBV29-1 | CSVEEVRGTEAFF | TGCAGCGTTGAGGAAGTGCGGGGCACTGAAGCTTTCTTT
- | - | TRBJ1-1 | TRBV6-5 | CASSYSGKEAFF | TGTGCCAGCAGTTACTCCGGGAAAGAAGCTTTCTTT
- | - | TRBJ1-1 | TRBV30 | CAWKGDGNTEAFF | TGTGCCTGGAAAGGGGACGGCAACACTGAAGCTTTCTTT
once | - | TRBJ2-3 | TRBV5-1 | CASSFTGQWARTSTDTQYF | TGCGCCAGCAGCTTCACGGGACAATGGGCTAGAACTAGCACAGATACGCAGTATTTT
- | - | TRBJ2-3 | TRBV6-1 | CASSEGTQPRTDTQYF | TGTGCCAGCAGTGAAGGGACTCAACCCCGCACAGATACGCAGTATTTT
- | - | TRBJ2-3 | TRBV18 | CASSDSRRRSTDTQYF | TGTGCCAGCTCAGATTCCCGGAGGAGGAGCACAGATACGCAGTATTTT
- | - | TRBJ2-3 | TRBV5-1 | CASSLGESTDTQYF | TGCGCCAGCAGCTTAGGAGAGAGCACAGATACGCAGTATTTT
- | TRBD1 | TRBJ1-1 | TRBV13 | CASSTRQGIAEAFF | TGTGCCAGCAGTACCCGACAGGGTATAGCGGAAGCTTTCTTT
few | - | TRBJ2-1 | TRBV7-9 | CASSQAQGYEQFF | TGTGCCAGCAGCCAGGCTCAGGGCTATGAGCAGTTCTTC
- | - | TRBJ1-6 | TRBV9 | CASSLGQYNSPLHF | TGTGCCAGCAGCCTCGGACAGTATAATTCACCCCTCCACTTT
- | - | TRBJ1-2 | TRBV11-1 | CASSPDDSYGYTF | TGTGCCAGCAGCCCTGACGACAGTTACGGCTACACCTTC
- | - | TRBJ1-3 | TRBV7-9 | CASSLGSGNTIYF | TGTGCCAGCAGCTTGGGTTCTGGAAACACCATATATTTT
- | - | TRBJ2-1 | TRBV6-1 | CASSRRGSYNEQFF | TGTGCCAGCAGCCGACGGGGGTCCTACAATGAGCAGTTCTTC
- | - | TRBJ1-2 | TRBV29-1 | CSVEDGSQQGDGYTF | TGCAGCGTTGAAGATGGGTCCCAACAGGGCGATGGCTACACCTTC
- | TRBD2 | TRBJ2-3 | TRBV5-1 | CASSLGLADSDTQYF | TGCGCCAGCAGCTTGGGGCTAGCGGACTCAGATACGCAGTATTTT
few | - | TRBJ1-2 | TRBV5-6 | CASSWGRGVMDYTF | TGTGCCAGCAGCTGGGGTCGAGGGGTCATGGACTACACCTTC
- | - | TRBJ2-3 | TRBV25-1 | CASSPGGGRADTQYF | TGTGCCAGCAGTCCCGGAGGAGGGCGGGCAGATACGCAGTATTTT
- | - | TRBJ1-2 | TRBV7-2 | CASSSRSDYGYTF | TGTGCCAGCAGCTCGCGCTCCGACTATGGCTACACCTTC
- | TRBD2 | TRBJ2-1 | TRBV27 | CASKTTGGPIHEQFF | TGTGCCAGCAAAACCACGGGAGGGCCAATCCATGAGCAGTTCTTC
- | - | TRBJ2-1 | TRBV5-6 | CASSFSPGPSYNEQFF | TGTGCCAGCAGCTTTTCCCCGGGACCTTCCTACAATGAGCAGTTCTTC
- | - | TRBJ1-1 | TRBV5-4 | CASSVDTANTEAFF | TGTGCCAGCAGCGTTGACACCGCGAACACTGAAGCTTTCTTT
- | - | TRBJ1-1 | TRBV7-9 | CASNALEAEAFF | TGTGCCAGCAACGCGTTAGAGGCTGAAGCTTTCTTT
- | - | TRBJ1-2 | TRBV27 | CASSLGGGSYGYTF | TGTGCCAGCAGTTTAGGGGGGGGTAGCTATGGCTACACCTTC
- | - | TRBJ2-2 | TRBV11-3 | CASRKDTNTGELFF | TGTGCCAGCAGGAAAGACACCAACACCGGGGAGCTGTTTTTT
- | - | TRBJ2-3 | TRBV4-1 | CASSRDRSDTQYF | TGCGCCAGCAGCCGAGACAGGTCGGATACGCAGTATTTT
- | TRBD2 | TRBJ2-3 | TRBV4-1 | CASSQAPTFRLAGGTDTQYF | TGCGCCAGCAGCCAAGCCCCTACTTTTAGACTAGCGGGAGGCACAGATACGCAGTATTTT
- | TRBD1 | TRBJ1-2 | TRBV5-1 | CASSLGQGEGYTF | TGCGCCAGCAGCTTGGGACAGGGGGAAGGCTACACCTTC
few | TRBD2 | TRBJ2-2 | TRBV7-7 | CASSLGGTSGNTGELFF | TGTGCCAGCAGCTTAGGAGGGACTAGCGGGAACACCGGGGAGCTGTTTTTT
- | - | TRBJ2-3 | TRBV2 | CASKASPDTQYF | TGTGCCAGCAAGGCTAGCCCAGATACGCAGTATTTT
- | - | TRBJ2-1 | TRBV27 | CASRTDPYNEQFF | TGTGCCAGCAGAACGGACCCCTACAATGAGCAGTTCTTC
- | - | TRBJ2-3 | TRBV9 | CASTLRGSDTQYF | TGTGCCAGCACCTTACGCGGGTCGGATACGCAGTATTTT
- | - | TRBJ2-2 | TRBV2 | CASSTGLANTGELFF | TGTGCCAGCAGCACGGGGCTCGCGAACACCGGGGAGCTGTTTTTT
- | - | TRBJ2-3 | TRBV9 | CASSVADTQYF | TGTGCCAGCAGCGTAGCCGATACGCAGTATTTT